This TCR beta chain was captured by sequencing in a study of blood T cell repertoires in COVID-19. Under the authors' procedure: For nucleated cells, counts were estimated from reference gene primer amplification. The protocol was immunoSEQ multiplex PCR, while the TCRdb copy is restricted to in-frame clones and leaves out a portion. From that table come the V and J calls and clone size; the DNA was used to work out D and trimming. Of around 290,000 clones listed, roughly 90% are singletons. The CDR3 is 15 residues long. Germline CDR1 LNHNV, CDR2 YYDKDF (reference sequence). The V and J ends lost 5 bases and 2 bases, in that order; junction bases with no gene match: 8. Participant-given clinical history determined each cohort assignment.

This chain uses TRBV15 with TRBJ1-2, with 7 bases that match TRBD1. Sequencing input: PBMCs or T cells enriched from blood (not recorded which). This clonotype was obtained from a woman in her thirties or forties who had recovered from COVID-19. In nucleotides, the CDR3 is TGTGCCACCAGCCGGCCCCAGACAGGGAACTATGGCTACACCTTC. Its protein is CATSRPQTGNYGYTF.